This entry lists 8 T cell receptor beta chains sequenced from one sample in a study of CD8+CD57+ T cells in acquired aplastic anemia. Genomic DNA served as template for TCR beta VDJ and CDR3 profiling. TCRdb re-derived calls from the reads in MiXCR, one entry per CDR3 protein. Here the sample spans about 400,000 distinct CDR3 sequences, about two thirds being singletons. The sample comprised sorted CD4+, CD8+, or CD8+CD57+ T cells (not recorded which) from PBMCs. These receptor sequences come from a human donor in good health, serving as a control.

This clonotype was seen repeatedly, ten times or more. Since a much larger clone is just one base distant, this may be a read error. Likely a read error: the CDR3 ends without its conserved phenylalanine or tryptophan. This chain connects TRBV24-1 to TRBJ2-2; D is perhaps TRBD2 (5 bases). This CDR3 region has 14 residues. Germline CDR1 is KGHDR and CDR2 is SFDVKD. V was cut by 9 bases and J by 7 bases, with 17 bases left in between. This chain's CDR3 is CATGGSRAGGELFS. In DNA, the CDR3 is TGTGCCACCGGCGGTAGTAGGGCGGGCGGGGAGCTGTTTTCT.

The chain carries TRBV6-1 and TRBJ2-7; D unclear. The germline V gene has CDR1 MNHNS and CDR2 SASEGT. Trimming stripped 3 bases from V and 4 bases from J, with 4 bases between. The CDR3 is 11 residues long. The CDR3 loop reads CASSDWYEQYV. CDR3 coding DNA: TGTGCCAGCAGTGATTGGTACGAGCAGTACGTC.

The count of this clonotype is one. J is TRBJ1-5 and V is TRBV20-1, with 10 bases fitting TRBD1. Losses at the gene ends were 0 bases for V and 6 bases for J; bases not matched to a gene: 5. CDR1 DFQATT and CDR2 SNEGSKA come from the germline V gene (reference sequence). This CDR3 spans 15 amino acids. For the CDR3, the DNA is TGCAGTGCTAGAGATGGGACAGGGGAGGTTCAGCCCCAGCATTTT. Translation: CSARDGTGEVQPQHF.

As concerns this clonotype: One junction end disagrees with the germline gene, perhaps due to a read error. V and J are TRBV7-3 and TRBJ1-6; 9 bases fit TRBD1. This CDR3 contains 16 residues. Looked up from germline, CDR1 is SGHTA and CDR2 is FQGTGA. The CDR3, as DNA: TGTGCCAGCAGCCCGATCCTGACAGGGGGAGATTCGCCCCTCCACTTT. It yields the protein CASSPILTGGDSPLHF.

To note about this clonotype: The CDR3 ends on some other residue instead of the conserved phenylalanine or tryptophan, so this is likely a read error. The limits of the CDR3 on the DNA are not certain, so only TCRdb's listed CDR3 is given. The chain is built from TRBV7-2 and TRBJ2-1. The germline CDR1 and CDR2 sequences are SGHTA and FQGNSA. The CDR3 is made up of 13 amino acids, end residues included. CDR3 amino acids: CASSLGQQTNYGY.

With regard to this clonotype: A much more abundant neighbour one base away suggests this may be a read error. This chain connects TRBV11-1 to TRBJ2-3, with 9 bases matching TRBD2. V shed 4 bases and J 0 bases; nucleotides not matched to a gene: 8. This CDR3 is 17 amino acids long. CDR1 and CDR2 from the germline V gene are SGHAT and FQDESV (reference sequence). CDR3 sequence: CASSSTSSGASTDTQYF. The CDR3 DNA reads TGTGCCAGCAGCTCAACCTCTAGCGGGGCTAGCACAGATACGCAGTATTTT.

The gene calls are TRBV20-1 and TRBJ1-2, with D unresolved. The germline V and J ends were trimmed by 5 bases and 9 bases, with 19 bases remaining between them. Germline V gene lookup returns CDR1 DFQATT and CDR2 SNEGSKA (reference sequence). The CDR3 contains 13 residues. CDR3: CSASRTSYERYTF. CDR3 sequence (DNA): TGCAGTGCTTCGAGGACCTCCTACGAGCGCTACACCTTC.

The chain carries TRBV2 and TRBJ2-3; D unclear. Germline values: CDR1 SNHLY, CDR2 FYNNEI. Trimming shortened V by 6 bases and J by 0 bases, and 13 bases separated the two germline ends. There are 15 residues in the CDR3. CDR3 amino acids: CASSRLGISTDTQYF. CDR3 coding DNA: TGTGCCAGCAGCAGACTGGGGATTAGCACAGATACGCAGTATTTT.